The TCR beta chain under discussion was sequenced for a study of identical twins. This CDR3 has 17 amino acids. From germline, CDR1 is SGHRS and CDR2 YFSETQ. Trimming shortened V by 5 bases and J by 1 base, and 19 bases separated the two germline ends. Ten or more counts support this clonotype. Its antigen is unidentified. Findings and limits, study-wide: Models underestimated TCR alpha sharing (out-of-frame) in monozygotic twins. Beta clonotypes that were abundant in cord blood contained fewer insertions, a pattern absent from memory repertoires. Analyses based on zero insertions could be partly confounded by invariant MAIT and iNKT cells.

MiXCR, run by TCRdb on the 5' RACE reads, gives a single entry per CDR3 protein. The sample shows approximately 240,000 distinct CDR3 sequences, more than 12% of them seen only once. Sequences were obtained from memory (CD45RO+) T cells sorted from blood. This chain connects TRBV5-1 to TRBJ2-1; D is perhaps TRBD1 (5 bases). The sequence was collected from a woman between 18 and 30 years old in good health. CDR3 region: CASSARGRAGSYNEQFF. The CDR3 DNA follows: TGCGCCAGCAGTGCTCGAGGCAGGGCAGGGTCCTACAATGAGCAGTTCTTC.